Included here is one TCR beta chain sequence, with context. The antigen remains unidentified. These data belong to a study of cytomegalovirus exposure and HLA in healthy donors. On the study more broadly: Tens of millions of unique TCRs from HLA-typed donors made up an early data release. General study points: Roughly uniform depth of sequencing across donors was assumed in presence/absence analyses. Researchers counted 164 TCR beta chains as cytomegalovirus-associated. For TCR beta chains, V- and J-gene trimming was later linked to a missense DCLRE1C variant.

The CDR3 contains 12 residues. Germline-derived CDR1 and CDR2 are MNHEY and SVGAGI. V was pared by 6 bases and J by 7 bases, with 9 bases between. PCR used 60 Vbeta primers and 13 Jbeta primers. Clones were sequenced by immunoSEQ multiplex PCR, and TCRdb holds only the in-frame ones, with some missing. The table includes about 78,000 clones, roughly 72% detected once. The receptor was derived from a woman aged 35 to 49 in good health and CMV-seropositive. Material for sequencing was PBMCs. The rearrangement joins TRBV6-5 to TRBJ1-4, with D possibly TRBD1 on 6 matching bases. The CDR3 protein is CASRKGGEKLFF. In nucleotides, the CDR3 is TGTGCCAGCAGAAAAGGGGGTGAAAAACTGTTTTTT.